The entry below describes one T cell receptor (beta chain). This clone's antigen is unknown. Base qualities are not at hand, and no much larger clone is one base apart. CDR1 and CDR2, looked up from the germline V gene, are KGHSH and LQKENI. The CDR3 contains 17 residues, cysteine and phenylalanine counted. Here the CDR3 DNA is all that survives: 51 bases in frame from base 1. Germline trimming: 1 base from V, 1 base from J; junction bases outside gene matches: 7. The data originate from a study of T-cell memory formation after mild COVID-19 (dated by TCRdb to about 2021). Looking at the study overall: TCR sequence clusters from the two donors were largely donor specific. Two young, previously healthy adult volunteers made up the cohort, one male and one female. T-cell clones expanding and contracting after mild COVID-19 in a couple of donors were tracked by longitudinal TCRalpha and TCRbeta repertoire sequencing. Overall study outcomes, separate from this receptor: Clones contracting from day 15 to 85 had balanced CD4/CD8 phenotypes, while a second wave expanding from day 15 to 37 was biased towards CD4+. Some responding clones were found in pre-infection memory, which suggests that pre-existing cross-reactive memory T cells took part in the SARS-CoV-2 response. The second-wave clones that peaked on day 37 were not confirmed to be SARS-CoV-2 specific. The study included only a couple of mild cases, and larger cohorts that include severe cases with pre-infection samples were judged to be necessary. Contracting CD4+ clones appeared mostly in the CM and EM memory subsets, whereas CD8+ clones were enriched in EMRA.

The data were produced on an Illumina NovaSeq 6000. cDNA libraries for TCRalpha and TCRbeta were prepared by 5'RACE using constant-segment primers, with sample barcodes and unique molecular identifiers added. RNA was extracted from every sample with Trizol reagent. Library amplification was performed in two PCR steps, and a second sample barcode and Illumina TruSeq adapters were introduced in the second step. Libraries were sequenced on an Illumina NovaSeq with 2 x 150 bp paired-end reads. As for how the authors treated the data: The reads were demultiplexed and collapsed into UMI-guided consensus sequences using migec v1.2.7. Using mixcr v2.1.11, the UMI consensuses were aligned to TRA and TRB V and J templates and assembled into clonotypes. Expanded or contracted clonotypes were those called significant by both edgeR and NoisET, with noise models trained on biological replicates. edgeR calls used a false discovery rate-adjusted p below 0.01 and a log2 fold-change threshold of 1. As an exploratory analysis of dynamics, PCA with hierarchical clustering was applied to max-normalized trajectories of the 1000 most abundant clonotypes. The CD4 or CD8 phenotype of responding clones was assigned using the separately sequenced CD4+ and CD8+ repertoires. The public reads were run again by TCRdb, first through fastp at Q25 and then through MiXCR, and only productive beta chains were kept. Each CDR3 protein appears once, grouped with its most common genes and DNA. The V and J calls were not made by the authors but by TCRdb's processing. The sample records about 300,000 distinct CDR3 sequences, around 19% of which are singletons. The ten top clones hold around 21% of the sample.

PBMCs were isolated by Ficoll-Paque density gradient centrifugation. The chain was built from TRBV18 and TRBJ2-3; 8 nucleotides in the junction match TRBD2. The receptor comes from a man younger than 30 who had mild COVID-19 (a few samples of this study predate the infection). The sample titles of this study are shuffled in the database, so cell type and time point are left out; the donor was told from shared clones. The sequenced material came from PBMCs or a T cell subset sorted from them (not recorded which). The CDR3 here reads CASSPLAGLYGTDTQYF. In nucleotide form, the sequence is TGTGCCAGCTCACCACTAGCGGGGCTATATGGCACAGATACGCAGTATTTT.